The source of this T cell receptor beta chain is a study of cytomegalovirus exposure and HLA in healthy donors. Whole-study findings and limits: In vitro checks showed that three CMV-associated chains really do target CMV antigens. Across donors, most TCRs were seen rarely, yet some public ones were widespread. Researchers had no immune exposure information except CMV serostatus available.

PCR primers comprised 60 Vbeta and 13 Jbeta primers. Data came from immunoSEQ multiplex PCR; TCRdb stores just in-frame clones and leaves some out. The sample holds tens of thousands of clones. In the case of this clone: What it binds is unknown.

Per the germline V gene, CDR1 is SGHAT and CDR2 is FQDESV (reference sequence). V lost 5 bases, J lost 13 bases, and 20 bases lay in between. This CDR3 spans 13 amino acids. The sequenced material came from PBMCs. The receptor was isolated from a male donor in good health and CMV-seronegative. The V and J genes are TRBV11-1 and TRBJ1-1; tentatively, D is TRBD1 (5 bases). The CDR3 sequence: CASSDRMGPLLFF. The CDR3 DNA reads TGTGCCAGCAGCGATAGGATGGGGCCTCTGCTTTTCTTT.